The TCR beta chain under discussion was sequenced for a study of spatial heterogeneity in lung cancer. Study results and caveats: Within tumors, counts of expanded alpha and beta TCRs tracked tumor mutation counts.

Single TCR cDNA molecules each had their own unique molecular identifier. One entry per CDR3 protein, called by TCRdb with MiXCR from the 5' RACE reads. The sample includes several thousand distinct CDR3 sequences, more than 4% of them seen just once. Time point described: sample taken at primary tumor resection. The cohort: some 73 early-stage, untreated non-small cell lung cancer patients. Tumor, nontumor lung or frozen PBMC supplied whole RNA that was sequenced unsorted. Trimming removed 1 base at V and 0 bases at J, with 13 bases between. Germline CDR1 LNHNV, CDR2 YYDKDF (reference sequence). The CDR3 runs to 17 residues. At least ten counts were recorded for this clonotype. What it binds is not known. This beta chain is an off-target read within a library intended for alpha chains, so its frequency means little.

This sequence joins TRBV15 and TRBJ2-1, with no clear D. This TCR derives from a male donor with early-stage non-small cell lung cancer. Here the sequenced sample was lung tumor tissue, taken at surgery. CDR3 region: CATSRALPRSSYNEQFF. The CDR3 DNA reads as TGTGCCACCAGCAGAGCGCTCCCCCGTAGCTCCTACAATGAGCAGTTCTTC.